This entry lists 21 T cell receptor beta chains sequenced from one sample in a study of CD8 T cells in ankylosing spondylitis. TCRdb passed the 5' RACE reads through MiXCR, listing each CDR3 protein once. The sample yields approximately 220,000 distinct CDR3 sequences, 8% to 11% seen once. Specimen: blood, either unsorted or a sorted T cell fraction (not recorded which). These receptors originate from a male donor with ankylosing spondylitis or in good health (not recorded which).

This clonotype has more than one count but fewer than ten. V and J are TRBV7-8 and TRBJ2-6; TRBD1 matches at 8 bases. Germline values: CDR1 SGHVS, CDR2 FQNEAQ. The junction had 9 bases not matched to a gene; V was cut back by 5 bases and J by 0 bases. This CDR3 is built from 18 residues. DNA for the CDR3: TGTGCCAGCAGCGCAGACAGGGGCATACTCTCTGGGGCCAACGTCCTGACTTTC. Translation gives CASSADRGILSGANVLTF.

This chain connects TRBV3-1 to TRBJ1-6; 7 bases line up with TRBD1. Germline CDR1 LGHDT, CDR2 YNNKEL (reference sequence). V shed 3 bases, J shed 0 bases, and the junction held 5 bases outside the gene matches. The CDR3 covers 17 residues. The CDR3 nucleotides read TGTGCCAGCAGCCATCAACAGGGGAGCTCCTATAATTCACCCCTCCACTTT. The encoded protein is CASSHQQGSSYNSPLHF.

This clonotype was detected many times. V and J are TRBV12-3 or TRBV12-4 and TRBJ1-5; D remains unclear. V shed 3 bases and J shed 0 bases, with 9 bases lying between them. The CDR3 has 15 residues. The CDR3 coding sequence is TGTGCCAGCAGTTTGCAGGCAAATAGCAATCAGCCCCAGCATTTT. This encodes CASSLQANSNQPQHF.

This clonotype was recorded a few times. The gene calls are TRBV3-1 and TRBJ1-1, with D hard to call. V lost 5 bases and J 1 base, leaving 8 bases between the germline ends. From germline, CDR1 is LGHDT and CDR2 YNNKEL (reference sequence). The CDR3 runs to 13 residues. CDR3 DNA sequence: TGTGCCAGCAGCGCCTCAGGGAACACTGAAGCTTTCTTT. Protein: CASSASGNTEAFF.

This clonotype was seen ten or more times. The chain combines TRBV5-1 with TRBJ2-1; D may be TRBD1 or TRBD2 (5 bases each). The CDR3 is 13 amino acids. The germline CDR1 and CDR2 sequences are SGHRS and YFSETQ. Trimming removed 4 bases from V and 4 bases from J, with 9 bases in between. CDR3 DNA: TGCGCCAGCAGCCTCGGGACGTACAATGAGCAGTTCTTC. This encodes CASSLGTYNEQFF.

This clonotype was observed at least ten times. CDR3 sequence (DNA): TGTGCCAGCAGTTCGACGAAGTCTGGTACCTACGAGCAGTACTTC. This sequence encodes CASSSTKSGTYEQYF. This rearrangement joins TRBV28 to TRBJ2-7; D gene uncertain. Trimming left V 4 bases short and J 2 bases short, with 15 bases between. The CDR3 is 15 residues long. Per germline, CDR1 MDHEN and CDR2 SYDVKM. Full variable domain (remainder filled in from reference TRBV28 and TRBJ2-7): DVKVTQSSRYLVKRTGEKVFLECVQDMDHENMFWYRQDPGLGLRLIYFSYDVKMKEKGDIPEGYSVSREKKERFSLILESASTNQTSMYLCASSSTKSGTYEQYFGPGTRLTVT.

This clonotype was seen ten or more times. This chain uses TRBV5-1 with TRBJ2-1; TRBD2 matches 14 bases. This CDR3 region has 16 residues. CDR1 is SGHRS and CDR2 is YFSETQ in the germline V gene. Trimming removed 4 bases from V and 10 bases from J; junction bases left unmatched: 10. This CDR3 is CASSVMTSGGAAEQFF. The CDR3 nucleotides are TGCGCCAGCAGCGTAATGACTAGCGGGGGGGCCGCAGAGCAGTTCTTC.

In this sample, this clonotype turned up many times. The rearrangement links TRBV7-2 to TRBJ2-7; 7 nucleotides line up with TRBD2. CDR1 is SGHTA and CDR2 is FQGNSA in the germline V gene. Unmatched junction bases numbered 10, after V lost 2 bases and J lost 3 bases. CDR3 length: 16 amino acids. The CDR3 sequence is CASSLYAGGSGYEQYF. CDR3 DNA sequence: TGTGCCAGCAGCTTATATGCCGGGGGGTCGGGCTACGAGCAGTACTTC.

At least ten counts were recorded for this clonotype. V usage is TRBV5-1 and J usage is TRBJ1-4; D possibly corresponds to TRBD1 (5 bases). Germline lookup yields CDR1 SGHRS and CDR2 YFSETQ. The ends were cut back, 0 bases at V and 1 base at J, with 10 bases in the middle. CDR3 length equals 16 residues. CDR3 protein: CASSLDERGTNEKLFF. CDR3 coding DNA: TGCGCCAGCAGCTTGGACGAGAGGGGAACTAATGAAAAACTGTTTTTT.

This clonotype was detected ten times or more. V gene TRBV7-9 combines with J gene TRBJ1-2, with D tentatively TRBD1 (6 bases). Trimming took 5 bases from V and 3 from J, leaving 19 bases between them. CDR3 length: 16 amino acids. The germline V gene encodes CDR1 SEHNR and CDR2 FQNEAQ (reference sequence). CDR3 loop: CASSPGGGAVYYGYTF. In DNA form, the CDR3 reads TGTGCCAGCAGCCCTGGCGGGGGCGCAGTTTACTATGGCTACACCTTC. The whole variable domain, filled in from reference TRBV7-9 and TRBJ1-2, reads DTGVSQNPRHKITKRGQNVTFRCDPISEHNRLYWYRQTLGQGPEFLTYFQNEAQLEKSRLLSDRFSAERPKGSFSTLEIQRTEQGDSAMYLCASSPGGGAVYYGYTFGSGTRLTVV.

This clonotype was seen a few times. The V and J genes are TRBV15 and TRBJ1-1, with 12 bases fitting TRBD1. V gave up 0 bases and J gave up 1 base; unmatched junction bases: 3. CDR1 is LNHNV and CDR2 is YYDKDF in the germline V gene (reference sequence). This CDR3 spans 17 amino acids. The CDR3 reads CATSRDRDRGQNTEAFF. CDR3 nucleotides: TGTGCCACCAGCAGAGATCGGGACAGGGGGCAGAACACTGAAGCTTTCTTT.

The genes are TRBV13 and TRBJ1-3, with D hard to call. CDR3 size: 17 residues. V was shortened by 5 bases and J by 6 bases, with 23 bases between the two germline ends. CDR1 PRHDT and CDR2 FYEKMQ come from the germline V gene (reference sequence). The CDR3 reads CASSPTLGNIRTNTIYF. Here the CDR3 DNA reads TGTGCCAGCAGCCCCACCCTGGGAAACATCCGAACAAACACCATATATTTT. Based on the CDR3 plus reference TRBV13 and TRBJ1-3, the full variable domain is AAGVIQSPRHLIKEKRETATLKCYPIPRHDTVYWYQQGPGQDPQFLISFYEKMQSDKGSIPDRFSAQQFSDYHSELNMSSLELGDSALYFCASSPTLGNIRTNTIYFGEGSWLTVV.

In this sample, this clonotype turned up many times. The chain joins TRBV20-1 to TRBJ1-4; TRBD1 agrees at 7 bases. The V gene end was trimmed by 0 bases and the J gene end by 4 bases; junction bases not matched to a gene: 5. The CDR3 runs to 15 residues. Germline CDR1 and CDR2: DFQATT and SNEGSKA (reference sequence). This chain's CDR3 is CSARDQGDGNEKLFF. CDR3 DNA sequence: TGCAGTGCTAGAGACCAGGGGGACGGTAATGAAAAACTGTTTTTT.

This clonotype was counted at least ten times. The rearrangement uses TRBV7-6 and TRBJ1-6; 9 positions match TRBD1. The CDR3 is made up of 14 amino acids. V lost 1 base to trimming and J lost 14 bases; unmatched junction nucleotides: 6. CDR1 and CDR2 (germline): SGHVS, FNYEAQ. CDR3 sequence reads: CASSLEQGAVALHF. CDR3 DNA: TGTGCCAGCAGCTTAGAACAGGGGGCCGTAGCCCTCCACTTT. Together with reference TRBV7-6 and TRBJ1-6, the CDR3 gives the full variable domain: GAGVSQSPRYKVTKRGQDVALRCDPISGHVSLYWYRQALGQGPEFLTYFNYEAQQDKSGLPNDRFSAERPEGSISTLTIQRTEQRDSAMYRCASSLEQGAVALHFGNGTRLTVT.

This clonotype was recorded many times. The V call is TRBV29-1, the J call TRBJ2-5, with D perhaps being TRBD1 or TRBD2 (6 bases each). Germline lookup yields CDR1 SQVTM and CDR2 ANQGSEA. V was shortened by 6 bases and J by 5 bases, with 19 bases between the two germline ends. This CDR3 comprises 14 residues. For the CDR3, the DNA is TGCAGCGTGGGACCACAGGGACGGGGGGAGACCCAGTACTTC. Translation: CSVGPQGRGETQYF.

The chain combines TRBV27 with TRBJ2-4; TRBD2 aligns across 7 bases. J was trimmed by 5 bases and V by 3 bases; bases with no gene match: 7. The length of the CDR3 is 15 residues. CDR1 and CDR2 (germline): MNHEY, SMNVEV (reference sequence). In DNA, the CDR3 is TGTGCCAGCAGTTTGGACGGGGGGACTGAAAACATTCAGTACTTC. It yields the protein CASSLDGGTENIQYF.

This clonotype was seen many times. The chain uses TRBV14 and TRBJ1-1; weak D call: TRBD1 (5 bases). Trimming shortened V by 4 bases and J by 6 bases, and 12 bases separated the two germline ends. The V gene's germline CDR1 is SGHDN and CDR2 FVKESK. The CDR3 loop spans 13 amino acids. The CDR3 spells CASSPFIGAEAFF. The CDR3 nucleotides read TGTGCCAGCAGCCCTTTCATAGGGGCTGAAGCTTTCTTT.

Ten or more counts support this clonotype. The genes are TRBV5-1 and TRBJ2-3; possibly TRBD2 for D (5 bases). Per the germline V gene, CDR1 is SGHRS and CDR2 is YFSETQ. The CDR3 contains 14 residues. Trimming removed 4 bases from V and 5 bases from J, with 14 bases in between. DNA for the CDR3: TGCGCCAGCAGCAGACGGGTCGAGGGAGATACGCAGTATTTT. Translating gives CASSRRVEGDTQYF.

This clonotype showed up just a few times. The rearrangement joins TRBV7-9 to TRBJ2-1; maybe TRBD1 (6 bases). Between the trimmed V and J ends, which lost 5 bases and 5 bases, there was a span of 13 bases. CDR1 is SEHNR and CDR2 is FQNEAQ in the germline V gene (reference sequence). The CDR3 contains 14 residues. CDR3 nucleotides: TGTGCCAGCAGCCTTGGGGACACCCACAATGAGCAGTTCTTC. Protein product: CASSLGDTHNEQFF.

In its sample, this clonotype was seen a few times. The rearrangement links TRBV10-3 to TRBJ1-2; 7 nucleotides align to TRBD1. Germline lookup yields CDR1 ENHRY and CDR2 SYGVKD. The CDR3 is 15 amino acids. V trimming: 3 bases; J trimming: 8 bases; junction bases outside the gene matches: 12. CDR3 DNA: TGTGCCATCAGTGACCCCGGGGAGGGGGCGAGAGGCTACACCTTC. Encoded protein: CAISDPGEGARGYTF.

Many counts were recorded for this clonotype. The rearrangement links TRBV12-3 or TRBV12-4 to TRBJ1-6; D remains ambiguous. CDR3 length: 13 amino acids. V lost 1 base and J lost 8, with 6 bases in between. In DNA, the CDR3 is TGTGCCAGCAGTTTAGGTCAGGATTCACCCCTCCACTTT. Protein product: CASSLGQDSPLHF.